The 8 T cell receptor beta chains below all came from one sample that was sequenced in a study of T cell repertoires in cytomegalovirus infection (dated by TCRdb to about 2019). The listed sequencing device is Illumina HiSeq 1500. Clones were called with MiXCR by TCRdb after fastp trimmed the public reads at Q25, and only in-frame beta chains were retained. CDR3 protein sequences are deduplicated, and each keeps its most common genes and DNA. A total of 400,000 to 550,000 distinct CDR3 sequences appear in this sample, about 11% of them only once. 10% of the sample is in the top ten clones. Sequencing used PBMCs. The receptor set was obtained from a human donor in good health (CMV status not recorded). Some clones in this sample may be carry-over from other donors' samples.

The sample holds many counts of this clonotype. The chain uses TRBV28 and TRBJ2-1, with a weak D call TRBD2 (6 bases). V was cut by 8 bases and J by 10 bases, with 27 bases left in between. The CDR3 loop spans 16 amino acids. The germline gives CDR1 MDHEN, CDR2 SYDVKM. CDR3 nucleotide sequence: TGTGCCAGCCGTCCCCCCTCTAGCGTCCTAGTTAGGGAGCAGTTCTTC. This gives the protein CASRPPSSVLVREQFF.

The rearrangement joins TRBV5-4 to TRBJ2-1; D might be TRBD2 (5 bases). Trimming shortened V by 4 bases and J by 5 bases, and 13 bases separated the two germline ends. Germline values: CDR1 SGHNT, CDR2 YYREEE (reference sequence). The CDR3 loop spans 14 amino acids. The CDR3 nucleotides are TGTGCCAGCAGCAGGGAACCGAGGGACAATGAGCAGTTCTTC. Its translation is CASSREPRDNEQFF.

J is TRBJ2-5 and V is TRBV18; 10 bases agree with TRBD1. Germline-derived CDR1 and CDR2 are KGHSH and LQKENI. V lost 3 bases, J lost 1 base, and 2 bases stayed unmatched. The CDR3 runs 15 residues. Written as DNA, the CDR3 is TGTGCCAGCTCACCCCGGACAGGGGGCCAAGAGACCCAGTACTTC. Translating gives CASSPRTGGQETQYF.

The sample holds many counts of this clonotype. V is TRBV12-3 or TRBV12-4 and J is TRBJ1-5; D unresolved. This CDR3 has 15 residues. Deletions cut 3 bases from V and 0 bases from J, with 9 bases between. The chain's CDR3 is CASSFNSNSNQPQHF. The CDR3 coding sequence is TGTGCCAGCAGTTTTAACTCCAATAGCAATCAGCCCCAGCATTTT.

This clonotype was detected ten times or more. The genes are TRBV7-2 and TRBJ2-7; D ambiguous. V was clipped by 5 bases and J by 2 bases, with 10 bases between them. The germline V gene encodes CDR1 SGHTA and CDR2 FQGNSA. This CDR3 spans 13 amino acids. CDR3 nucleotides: TGTGCCAGCAGCACCCGGACCACCTACGAGCAGTACTTC. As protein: CASSTRTTYEQYF.

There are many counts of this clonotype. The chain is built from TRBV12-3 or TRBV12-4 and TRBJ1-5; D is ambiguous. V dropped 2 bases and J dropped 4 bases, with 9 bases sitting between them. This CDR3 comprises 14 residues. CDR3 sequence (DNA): TGTGCCAGCAGTTTAAGGCAGTTAAATCAGCCCCAGCATTTT. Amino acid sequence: CASSLRQLNQPQHF.

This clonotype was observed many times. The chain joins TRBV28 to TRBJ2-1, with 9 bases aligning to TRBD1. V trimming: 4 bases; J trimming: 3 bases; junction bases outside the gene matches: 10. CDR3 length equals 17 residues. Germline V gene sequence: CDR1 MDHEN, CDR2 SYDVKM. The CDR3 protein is CASSSPGGDRVYNEQFF. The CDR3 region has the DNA TGTGCCAGCAGTTCGCCCGGAGGGGACAGGGTCTACAATGAGCAGTTCTTC.

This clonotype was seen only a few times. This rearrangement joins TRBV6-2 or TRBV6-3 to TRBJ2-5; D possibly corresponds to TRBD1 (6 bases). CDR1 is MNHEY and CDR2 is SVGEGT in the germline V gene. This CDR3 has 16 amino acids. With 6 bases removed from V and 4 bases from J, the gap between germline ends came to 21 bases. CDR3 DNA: TGTGCCAGCAGACACCGCCGCCTAGGGGGTGGAGAGACCCAGTACTTC. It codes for CASRHRRLGGGETQYF.